This is a list of T cell receptor beta chains from one sample in a study of blood T cell repertoires in COVID-19. The data were produced by immunoSEQ multiplex PCR, yet TCRdb's version contains in-frame clones alone and is incomplete. This sample has about 43,000 clones, with 75% to 85% found just once. Sequenced: peripheral blood. The receptors originated from a man aged 80 or over in a cohort sampled during active COVID-19. Each CDR3 is given with its conserved first and last residue. The order of the fields is V gene, J gene, D gene, clone size, CDR3 DNA, CDR3 protein. The D gene is left open where the match is weak. Clone size is shown for a subset of rows, as once, few, many or a class of expanded clone.

>TRBV7-2|TRBJ2-5|TRBD2|-
TGTGCCAGCAGCCCACCGGGAGGGGCGATTGGGGCCCAGTACTTC
CASSPPGGAIGAQYF
>TRBV10-2|TRBJ2-3|TRBD2|few
TGCGCCAGCCGACTAGGGACTAGCGGACGTCGAAAGGGGGGTACGCAGTATTTT
CASRLGTSGRRKGGTQYF
>TRBV7-3|TRBJ2-7|-|-
TGTGCCAGCAGCCGCACAAAGGGGGACCTAACCTGCGAGCAGTACTTC
CASSRTKGDLTCEQYF
>TRBV11-2|TRBJ2-7|-|few
TGTGCCAGCAGCTTATGGCGGGGGCCGGGGGCATACGAGCAGTACTTC
CASSLWRGPGAYEQYF
>TRBV7-9|TRBJ1-1|TRBD1|-
TGTGCCAGCAGCCCCCGACCGGGACAGGGGGCCGGGGACACTGAAGCTTTCTTT
CASSPRPGQGAGDTEAFF
>TRBV2|TRBJ1-5|-|few
TGTGCCAGCAGCCCCGGAAGGGGTAGCAATCAGCCCCAGCATTTT
CASSPGRGSNQPQHF
>TRBV19|TRBJ2-7|-|few
TGTGCCAGTAGTACCGACAGTAACGAGCAGTACTTC
CASSTDSNEQYF
>TRBV5-1|TRBJ1-3|-|-
TGCGCCAGCAGCTTGGCGGGGGGGCTCACTGGAAACACCATATATTTT
CASSLAGGLTGNTIYF
>TRBV7-4|TRBJ1-5|-|-
TGTGCCAGCAGCTTAGTACTGATTAGCAATCAGCCCCAGCATTTT
CASSLVLISNQPQHF
>TRBV5-1|TRBJ1-6|TRBD1|-
TGCGCCAGCAGCTTAGGGCGGGGACAGTTTTATTCACCCCTCCACTTT
CASSLGRGQFYSPLHF
>TRBV13|TRBJ2-1|-|-
TGTGCCAGCAGCCCACTCGGACTCTCGAATGAGCAGTTCTTC
CASSPLGLSNEQFF
>TRBV2|TRBJ1-5|TRBD1|-
TGTGCCAGCTCCGGGACAGGGAAATTTAGCAATCAGCCCCAGCATTTT
CASSGTGKFSNQPQHF
>TRBV11-2|TRBJ1-1|-|-
TGTGCCAGCAGCTCGGGGGGATCAGCTTTCTTT
CASSSGGSAFF
>TRBV5-4|TRBJ2-4|TRBD2|-
TGTGCCAGCAGCTTGGCGGGAGGGAAAAACATTCAGTACTTC
CASSLAGGKNIQYF
>TRBV5-8|TRBJ2-5|-|-
TGTGCCAGCAGCCGCGAACTTCAAGAGACCCAGTACTTC
CASSRELQETQYF
>TRBV5-1|TRBJ1-2|-|-
TGCGCCAGCAGCTCGGGCGGACAGTCTAGGTATGGCTACACCTTC
CASSSGGQSRYGYTF
>TRBV28|TRBJ1-1|-|-
TGTGCCAGCGAAGGGAGCCTGAACACTGAAGCTTTCTTT
CASEGSLNTEAFF
>TRBV27|TRBJ1-2|-|-
TGTGCCAGCAGTTGGGGGCAGGGGATTTGGTATGGCTACACCTTC
CASSWGQGIWYGYTF
>TRBV9|TRBJ2-3|-|-
TGTGCCAGCAGCGCCCGCCCAGGGGACACAGATACGCAGTATTTT
CASSARPGDTDTQYF
>TRBV24-1|TRBJ2-3|TRBD1|-
TGTGCCACCAGTGACAGACAGGGCTCAGATACGCAGTATTTT
CATSDRQGSDTQYF
>TRBV7-9|TRBJ2-3|TRBD1|-
TGTGCCAGCAGCTCGAGACAGGGACCCACAGATACGCAGTATTTT
CASSSRQGPTDTQYF
>TRBV29-1|TRBJ1-2|TRBD1|-
TGCAGCGTCGGAAATACAGGGGGGGATGGCTACACCTTC
CSVGNTGGDGYTF
>TRBV28|TRBJ1-6|-|-
TGTGCCAGCAGTTTAAGTCAGACACCCCTCCACTTT
CASSLSQTPLHF
>TRBV21-1|TRBJ2-7|-|-
TGTGCCAGCAGCAAATGCGACACGACTAGCGGGAGTCGGCGGAAATCCTACGAGCAGTACTTC
CASSKCDTTSGSRRKSYEQYF
>TRBV11-2|TRBJ2-2|-|-
TGTGCCAGCAGCTCGACAGGGAACACCGGGGAGCTGTTTTTT
CASSSTGNTGELFF
>TRBV29-1|TRBJ2-3|-|-
TGCAGCGTACCGACAGGCCCGCGAGATACGCAGTATTTT
CSVPTGPRDTQYF
>TRBV27|TRBJ2-5|TRBD1|-
TGTGCCAGCAGTCTAGACAGGGAACAGACCCAGTACTTC
CASSLDREQTQYF
>TRBV6-6|TRBJ2-3|-|-
TGTGCCAGCAGTTACCAGACACCCACAGATACGCAGTATTTT
CASSYQTPTDTQYF
>TRBV11-2|TRBJ2-7|TRBD1|-
TGTGCCAGCAGCTTAGGGTGGGGGGACAGGGGTATCGAGCAGTACTTC
CASSLGWGDRGIEQYF
>TRBV11-2|TRBJ2-5|-|-
TGTGCCAGCAGCTTAGATGCGGGCGGAGGGGAGACCCAGTACTTC
CASSLDAGGGETQYF
>TRBV19|TRBJ2-3|-|-
TGTGCCAGTAAACAGATCGGGGGTATAACAGATACGCAGTATTTT
CASKQIGGITDTQYF
>TRBV6-1|TRBJ1-5|-|-
TGTGCCAGCAGTGGGCAGGGACTAAGTTTAGCGAGCAATCAGCCCCAGCATTTT
CASSGQGLSLASNQPQHF